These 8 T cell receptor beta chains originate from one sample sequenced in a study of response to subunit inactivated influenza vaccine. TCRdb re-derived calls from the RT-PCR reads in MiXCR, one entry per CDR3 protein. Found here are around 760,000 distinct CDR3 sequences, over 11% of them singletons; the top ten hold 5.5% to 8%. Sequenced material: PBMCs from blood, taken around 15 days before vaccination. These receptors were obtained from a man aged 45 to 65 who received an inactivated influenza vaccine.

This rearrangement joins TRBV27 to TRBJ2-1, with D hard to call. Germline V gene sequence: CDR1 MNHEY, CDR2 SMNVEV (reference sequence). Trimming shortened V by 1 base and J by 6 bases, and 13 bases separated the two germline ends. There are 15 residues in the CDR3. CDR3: CASSLFGIRSNEQFF. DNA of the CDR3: TGTGCCAGCAGTTTATTTGGGATAAGAAGCAATGAGCAGTTCTTC.

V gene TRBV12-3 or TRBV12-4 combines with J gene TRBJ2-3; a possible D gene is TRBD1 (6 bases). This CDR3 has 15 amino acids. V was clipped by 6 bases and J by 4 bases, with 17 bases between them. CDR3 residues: CASSDGQTRADTQYF. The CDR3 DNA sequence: TGTGCCAGCAGCGACGGACAGACGAGGGCAGATACGCAGTATTTT.

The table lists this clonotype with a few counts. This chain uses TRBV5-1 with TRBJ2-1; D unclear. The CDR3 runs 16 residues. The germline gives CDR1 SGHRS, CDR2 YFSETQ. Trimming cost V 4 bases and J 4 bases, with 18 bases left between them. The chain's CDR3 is CASSPQTLGLYNEQFF. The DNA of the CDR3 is TGCGCCAGCAGCCCCCAAACCCTGGGTCTATACAATGAGCAGTTCTTC.

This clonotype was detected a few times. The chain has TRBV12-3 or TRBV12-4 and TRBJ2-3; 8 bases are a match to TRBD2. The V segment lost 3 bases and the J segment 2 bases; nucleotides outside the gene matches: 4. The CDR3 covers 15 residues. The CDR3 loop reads CASSFTSGPTDTQYF. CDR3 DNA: TGTGCCAGCAGTTTTACTAGCGGCCCCACAGATACGCAGTATTTT.

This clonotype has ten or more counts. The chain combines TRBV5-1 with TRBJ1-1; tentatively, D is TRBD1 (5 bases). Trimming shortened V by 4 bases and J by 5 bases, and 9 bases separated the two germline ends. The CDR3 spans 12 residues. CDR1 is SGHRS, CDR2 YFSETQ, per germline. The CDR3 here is CASSPWGTEAFF. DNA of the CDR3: TGCGCCAGCAGCCCCTGGGGGACTGAAGCTTTCTTT.

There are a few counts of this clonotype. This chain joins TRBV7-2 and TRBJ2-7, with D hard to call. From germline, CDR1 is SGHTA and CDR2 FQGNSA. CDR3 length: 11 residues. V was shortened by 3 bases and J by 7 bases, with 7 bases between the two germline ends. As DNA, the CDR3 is TGTGCCAGCAGCTTTAAGTATGAGCAGTACTTC. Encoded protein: CASSFKYEQYF.

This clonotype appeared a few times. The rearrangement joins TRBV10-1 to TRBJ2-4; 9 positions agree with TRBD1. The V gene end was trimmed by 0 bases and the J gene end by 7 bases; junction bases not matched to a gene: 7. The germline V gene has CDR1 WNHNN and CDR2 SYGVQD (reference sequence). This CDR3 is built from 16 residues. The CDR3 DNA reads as TGCGCCAGCAGTGAGTCGATCGGGGACAGGGTCAACATTCAGTACTTC. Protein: CASSESIGDRVNIQYF.

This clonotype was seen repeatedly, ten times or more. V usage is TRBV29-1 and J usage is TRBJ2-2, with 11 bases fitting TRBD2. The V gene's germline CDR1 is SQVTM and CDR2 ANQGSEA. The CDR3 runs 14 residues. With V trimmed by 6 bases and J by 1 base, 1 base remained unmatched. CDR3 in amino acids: CSVGTSGNTGELFF. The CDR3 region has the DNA TGCAGCGTAGGGACTAGCGGGAACACCGGGGAGCTGTTTTTT.